A single T cell receptor beta chain is shown here with its context. The data were obtained in a study of blood T cell repertoires in COVID-19. Study overall: PBMCs, B-cell-depleted T cells, or T cells provided the cDNA or gDNA that made up the material.

Here immunoSEQ multiplex PCR was the method, and the copy in TCRdb shows in-frame clones only, minus some. The table includes more than 150,000 clones, approximately 80% detected once. The CDR3 is made up of 15 amino acids. The germline V gene encodes CDR1 LNHDA and CDR2 SQIVND (reference sequence). The V and J ends lost 5 bases and 3 bases, in that order; junction bases with no gene match: 9. Enrollees, about 18 to 89 years old, lived in about two dozen US areas. Participants had their cohort set by participant-reported clinical history. The sample consisted of PBMCs or T cells enriched from blood (not recorded which). The TCR comes from a woman between 50 and 59 years old who had recovered from COVID-19. The rearrangement joins TRBV19 to TRBJ2-7; TRBD1 matches at 8 bases. The DNA of the CDR3 is TGTGCCAGTAGTTTCGGGACAGGAGTTTTCTACGAGCAGTACTTC. Translation: CASSFGTGVFYEQYF.